This T cell receptor beta chain comes out of a study of cytomegalovirus exposure and HLA in healthy donors. The CDR3 totals 15 residues. Trimming pared 10 bases from V and 8 bases from J, leaving 26 bases between. Germline V gives CDR1 ENHRY, CDR2 SYGVKD. This clone was recorded once. Produced via immunoSEQ multiplex PCR; TCRdb's table is partial and in-frame only. The data contain 150,000 to 200,000 clones, less than 90% of them singletons. The origin of this receptor is a man under 40 in good health and CMV-seropositive. V is TRBV10-3 and J is TRBJ1-2, with D tentatively TRBD1 (5 bases). Sequenced sample: PBMCs. In DNA, the CDR3 is TGTGCCACCGCCGCGGGGGTTACCCCCCCGAGGGGCTACACCTTC. It codes for CATAAGVTPPRGYTF.